This passage covers 10 T cell receptor beta chains from one sample sequenced in a study of blood T cell repertoires in COVID-19. The repertoire was sequenced with immunoSEQ multiplex PCR; TCRdb's copy has only in-frame clones and lacks some. The table lists about 190,000 clones, about 85% of them singletons. Sequences were obtained from peripheral blood. All receptors come from a man aged 25-40 years with acute or convalescent COVID-19.

The chain recombines TRBV5-1 with TRBJ2-3; TRBD1 matches 10 bases. Trimming took 2 bases from V and 0 from J; bases not matched to a gene: 3. The V gene's germline CDR1 is SGHRS and CDR2 YFSETQ. The CDR3 runs to 16 residues. The CDR3 loop is CASSFGQGGSTDTQYF. CDR3 bases: TGCGCCAGCAGCTTCGGACAGGGGGGAAGCACAGATACGCAGTATTTT. Full variable domain (missing parts from reference TRBV5-1 and TRBJ2-3): KAGVTQTPRYLIKTRGQQVTLSCSPISGHRSVSWYQQTPGQGLQFLFEYFSETQRNKGNFPGRFSGRQFSNSRSEMNVSTLELGDSALYLCASSFGQGGSTDTQYFGPGTRLTVL.

The CDR3 is CASSREGGTKNIQYF. The CDR3 bases are TGTGCCAGCAGCCGGGAGGGGGGGACCAAAAACATTCAGTACTTC. V and J are TRBV14 and TRBJ2-4, with a weak D call TRBD2 (7 bases). The germline CDR1 and CDR2 sequences are SGHDN and FVKESK. V lost 4 bases to trimming and J lost 2 bases, with 12 bases between them. The CDR3 covers 15 residues.

The V and J genes are TRBV27 and TRBJ2-5; D is uncertain. Trimming left V 5 bases short and J 7 bases short, with 5 bases between. The CDR3 runs 10 residues. In germline, CDR1 is MNHEY, CDR2 SMNVEV (reference sequence). CDR3 nucleotides: TGTGCCAGCAGTCGGGTGACCCAGTACTTC. Translated, it gives CASSRVTQYF.

The rearrangement uses TRBV6-1 and TRBJ2-1; maybe TRBD1 (5 bases). The V end was cut by 4 bases, the J end by 8 bases, with 27 bases between. This CDR3 region has 18 residues. Germline values: CDR1 MNHNS, CDR2 SASEGT. The CDR3 region is CASSVVTLGPQGTYEQFF. In DNA, the CDR3 is TGTGCCAGCAGTGTTGTGACACTCGGACCCCAGGGCACCTATGAGCAGTTCTTC.

This clone was seen more than once but under ten times. This chain uses TRBV18 with TRBJ1-3; no firm D call. Germline-derived CDR1 and CDR2 are KGHSH and LQKENI. V dropped 4 bases and J dropped 0 bases, with 13 bases sitting between them. The CDR3 has 16 amino acids. CDR3 nucleotides: TGTGCCAGCTCACTTGGGTCAGGAACCTCTGGAAACACCATATATTTT. The encoded protein is CASSLGSGTSGNTIYF.

The chain joins TRBV24-1 to TRBJ2-3, with D possibly TRBD1 on 6 matching bases. The germline V gene has CDR1 KGHDR and CDR2 SFDVKD. V lost 7 bases and J lost 0, with 10 bases in between. The CDR3 loop spans 14 amino acids. This CDR3 is CATRGGSSTDTQYF. CDR3 bases: TGTGCCACCAGAGGGGGTTCCAGCACAGATACGCAGTATTTT.

The V call is TRBV19, the J call TRBJ1-2; possibly TRBD1 for D (5 bases). The ends were cut back, 10 bases at V and 4 bases at J, with 19 bases in the middle. Per germline, CDR1 LNHDA and CDR2 SQIVND (reference sequence). The CDR3 contains 14 residues. CDR3 in amino acids: CATAFGQGSYGYTF. In DNA, the CDR3 is TGTGCCACCGCGTTTGGGCAGGGCAGCTATGGCTACACCTTC.

The chain is built from TRBV5-1 and TRBJ1-1, with 12 bases matching TRBD1. This CDR3 has 17 amino acids. Trimming at V came to 4 bases and at J to 1 base, leaving 8 bases not matched to a gene. Germline V lookup: CDR1 SGHRS, CDR2 YFSETQ. CDR3 in amino acids: CASSPSGQGAGNTEAFF. The CDR3 DNA is TGCGCCAGCAGCCCTTCGGGACAGGGGGCTGGGAACACTGAAGCTTTCTTT.

V gene TRBV28 combines with J gene TRBJ2-4; D is ambiguous. V was clipped by 9 bases and J by 0 bases, with 9 bases between them. Germline values: CDR1 MDHEN, CDR2 SYDVKM. This CDR3 comprises 13 residues. DNA of the CDR3: TGTGCCAGTCTCGGGTTAGCCAAAAACATTCAGTACTTC. Protein sequence: CASLGLAKNIQYF.

V usage is TRBV7-9 and J usage is TRBJ2-1, with 7 bases identical to TRBD1. With 3 bases clipped from V and 9 bases from J, the junction kept 8 bases outside the gene matches. Germline loops: CDR1 SEHNR, CDR2 FQNEAQ (reference sequence). The CDR3 is 14 residues long. CDR3 sequence (DNA): TGTGCCAGCAGCTTCTCGTCAGGGGGTGGTGAGCAGTTCTTC. Its translation is CASSFSSGGGEQFF.